These 8 T cell receptor beta chains came from one sample sequenced in a study of T cells in Graves' hyperthyroidism and ophthalmopathy. The source material, RNA transcripts, was used to amplify TCR beta CDR3 regions. RT-PCR in the first round (using the HTBI primer set) targeted the TCR CDR3. MiXCR, run by TCRdb on the multiplex PCR reads, gives a single entry per CDR3 protein. The table shows approximately 400,000 distinct CDR3 sequences, with around a quarter occurring only once. Sequencing was performed on blood. The origin of the receptors is a man aged 50 to 59 with Graves' hyperthyroidism.

The chain carries TRBV6-1 and TRBJ2-7, with D perhaps matching TRBD1 (5 bases). V was trimmed by 5 bases and J by 3 bases, leaving 11 bases between them. Per germline, CDR1 MNHNS and CDR2 SASEGT. This CDR3 contains 13 residues. CDR3 sequence (DNA): TGTGCCAGCAGTTATGTCAGGGACTACGAGCAGTACTTC. Amino acid sequence: CASSYVRDYEQYF.

As to this clonotype: A read error may account for a junction end that differs from germline. This sequence joins TRBV5-1 and TRBJ2-1, with a tentative D call TRBD2 (6 bases). The CDR3 has 15 residues. CDR1 is SGHRS, CDR2 YFSETQ, per germline. For the CDR3, the DNA is TGTGCCAGCAGCCCAAGGGGAGGTCCAACCGGTGAGCAGTTCTTC. It codes for CASSPRGGPTGEQFF.

The rearrangement joins TRBV15 to TRBJ2-1, with TRBD2 matching 8 bases. This CDR3 spans 13 amino acids. The trim removed 9 bases at V and 7 bases at J, leaving 8 bases unmatched. Germline V lookup: CDR1 LNHNV, CDR2 YYDKDF (reference sequence). The CDR3: CATRSGSRNEQFF. The CDR3 DNA is TGTGCCACTCGGAGCGGGAGTCGGAATGAGCAGTTCTTC.

This chain joins TRBV7-8 and TRBJ2-1, with D unresolved. CDR1 is SGHVS and CDR2 is FQNEAQ in the germline V gene. There are 12 residues in the CDR3. Trimming pared 1 base from V and 11 bases from J, leaving 9 bases between. CDR3 coding DNA: TGTGCCAGCAGCTTAGGTTACTCTAAGCAGTTCTTC. Translating it yields CASSLGYSKQFF.

This clonotype was counted many times. The V call is TRBV2, the J call TRBJ2-1, with 9 bases identical to TRBD1. V dropped 8 bases and J dropped 7; count of bases not matched to a gene: 12. The CDR3 contains 15 residues. The germline V gene encodes CDR1 SNHLY and CDR2 FYNNEI. In nucleotides, the CDR3 is TGTGCCAGCGGCAGGGTGGGGACAGGGACAAATGAGCAGTTCTTC. It encodes CASGRVGTGTNEQFF.

This clonotype showed up just a few times. The genes are TRBV10-3 and TRBJ2-2, with 8 positions matching TRBD2. The CDR3 runs to 15 residues. Germline CDR1 ENHRY, CDR2 SYGVKD. V shed 3 bases, J shed 1 base, and the junction held 1 base outside the gene matches. CDR3 bases: TGTGCCATCAGTGACGCGGGAGGGAACACCGGGGAGCTGTTTTTT. Its protein product is CAISDAGGNTGELFF.

With respect to this clonotype: The CDR3 does not close with the conserved phenylalanine or tryptophan, likely indicating a read error. V and J are TRBV28 and TRBJ2-1; tentative D call: TRBD1 (6 bases). V was shortened by 5 bases and J by 0 bases, with 11 bases between the two germline ends. CDR1 MDHEN and CDR2 SYDVKM come from the germline V gene. This CDR3 region has 15 residues. In nucleotides, the CDR3 is TGTGCCAGCAGTATTACAGGGAGCTCCTACAATGAGCAGTTCCTC. It encodes CASSITGSSYNEQFL.

This clonotype has a handful of counts. The rearrangement uses TRBV7-9 and TRBJ2-1, with a possible D match to TRBD2 (7 bases). The V end was cut by 5 bases, the J end by 7 bases, with 18 bases between. This CDR3 has 15 residues. CDR1 SEHNR and CDR2 FQNEAQ come from the germline V gene (reference sequence). The CDR3 DNA reads as TGTGCCAGCAGCCTCATGGGGGGGGCAAGGAATGAGCAGTTCTTC. Translation: CASSLMGGARNEQFF.